This TCR beta chain derives from a study of blood T cell repertoires in COVID-19. Germline CDR1 is SGHNT and CDR2 is YYREEE (reference sequence). The CDR3 is 15 residues long. V shed 1 base and J 5 bases; nucleotides not matched to a gene: 5. This table comes from immunoSEQ multiplex PCR, and its TCRdb copy is limited to in-frame clones, with some not included. The sample carries approximately 170,000 clones, 82% recorded once. Sequenced material: peripheral blood. The TCR comes from a woman aged 80 or over with active or convalescent COVID-19. The chain combines TRBV5-4 with TRBJ2-1; 8 bases are shared with TRBD1. CDR3 amino acids: CASSLRQGFHNEQFF. The DNA for the CDR3 is TGTGCCAGCAGCTTGAGACAGGGGTTCCACAATGAGCAGTTCTTC.